The source of this T cell receptor beta chain is a study of control samples from healthy donors and cancer patients. Profiled with immunoSEQ multiplex PCR; TCRdb holds only in-frame clones, not every one. The profile shows approximately 140,000 clones, 85% to 90% of them singletons. The CDR3 totals 19 residues. With 1 base clipped from V and 5 bases from J, the junction kept 11 bases outside the gene matches. Germline V gene sequence: CDR1 SGHNT, CDR2 YENEEA. The sample was PBMCs. V gene TRBV11-3 combines with J gene TRBJ2-1; 13 nucleotides match TRBD2. The sequence derives from a man in his fifties with head and neck cancer. CDR3 sequence: CASSLGATSGGASNNEQFF. The CDR3 DNA reads TGTGCCAGCAGCTTAGGGGCCACTAGCGGGGGGGCGTCAAACAATGAGCAGTTCTTC. The variable domain in full, completed from reference TRBV11-3 and TRBJ2-1, reads EAGVVQSPRYKIIEKKQPVAFWCNPISGHNTLYWYLQNLGQGPELLIRYENEEAVDDSQLPKDRFSAERLKGVDSTLKIQPAELGDSAVYLCASSLGATSGGASNNEQFFGPGTRLTVL.